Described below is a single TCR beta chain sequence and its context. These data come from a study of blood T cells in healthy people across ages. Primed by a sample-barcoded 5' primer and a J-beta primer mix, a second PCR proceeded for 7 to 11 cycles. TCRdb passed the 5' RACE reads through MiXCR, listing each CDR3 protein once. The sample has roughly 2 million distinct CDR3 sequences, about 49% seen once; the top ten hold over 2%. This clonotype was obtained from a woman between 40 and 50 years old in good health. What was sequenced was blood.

The CDR3 protein is CASSPSDRGTEAFF. The CDR3 DNA follows: TGTGCCAGCAGTCCTTCGGACAGGGGCACTGAAGCTTTCTTT. The chain carries TRBV27 and TRBJ1-1, with TRBD1 identical over 9 bases. There are 14 residues in the CDR3. J lost 4 bases, V lost 5 bases, and 5 bases had no gene match. CDR1 is MNHEY, CDR2 SMNVEV, per germline (reference sequence).